This T cell receptor beta chain was found in a study of T cell responses to AZD1222 COVID-19 vaccine (dated by TCRdb to the early 2020s). Turning to the overall study: Because spike-specific TCR depth and breadth did not differ between the two schedules, AZD1222 recipients who got a second dose at roughly 4 weeks were pooled with those who got a second dose at roughly 12 weeks. Trial participants were enrolled into age subgroups of 18-55, 56-69 and 70-plus years, which contained about 150, 27 and 61 TCR-sequenced participants, respectively. A total of under 250 trial participants underwent TCR sequencing, of whom about 210 had received two doses of AZD1222 and about 25 had received two doses of the MenACWY control vaccine. On the study overall, not on this receptor specifically: CD4 TCRs associated with the vaccine covered the entire spike protein, and the dominant responses were in regions 160-218 and 743-854. Because no day 14 peak-response samples were available, the repertoires could be characterized only after the peak T cell response. In the small 56-69-year group, the increase in depth fell short of significance, most likely because of low power. Participants were mostly white British, with more females than males. The authors suggested clonal diversity may have been underestimated. Nearly half of unique spike-specific TCRs reportedly recognized epitopes outside regions mutated in the B.1.351 and B.1.1.7 variants. Spike-specific TCR breadth and depth rose significantly after two AZD1222 doses compared with day 0 and with MenACWY recipients. Conclusions about previously exposed vaccinees are limited because only six or seven AZD1222 recipients were SARS-CoV-2 seropositive at baseline.

The CDR3 regions of human TCRbeta chains were analyzed by immunosequencing. Turning to the authors' computational methods: TCRs in the repertoires were compared against a reference library of SARS-CoV-2-specific TCRs that had been generated with the MIRA antigen-specificity platform. Breadth meant the fraction of unique TCRs that were SARS-CoV-2-associated, whereas depth meant the fraction of total T cells that were SARS-CoV-2-associated. Using the MIRA data, each spike-specific TCR was mapped to the spike region that the TCR reacts to and placed in a CD4 or CD8 class. Log10-transformed breadth and depth values were compared by one-way ANOVA with Sidak's multiple comparisons tests. Drawn from immuneACCESS, this table holds only the in-frame rearrangements with V and J called that TCRdb kept. Clones are partly lost; checked studies trace under half to an unresolved V gene and leave the rest unexplained. V and J calls and clone size come straight from that table; D and trimming were deduced from the DNA. The sample table records 90,000 to 130,000 clones; about 88% of these occur just once. Together, the top ten hold more than 1.5% of the sample.

This specimen's time point label, interpreted: baseline before first vaccination. Vaccinee samples were obtained from the UK trials COV001 and COV002, which included a single-blind randomized controlled phase 2/3 trial of AZD1222 (ChAdOx1 nCoV-19) in healthy adults. For TCRbeta chain sequencing, PBMC samples were collected from trial participants at day 0 and at day 28 after the second dose. On this clone itself: The target of this receptor is not known. Base qualities are not recorded, but no much larger clone differs from it by a single base.

Trimming takes 1 base from V and 3 bases from J, and the germline ends sit 15 bases apart. Taken from the germline V gene, the CDR1 and CDR2 loops are MNHNS and SASEGT. Its CDR3 holds 16 amino acids, cysteine through phenylalanine. CDR3 DNA only is kept here, 48 bases in frame from base 1. This chain is built from TRBV6-1 and TRBJ1-1; the D gene is unclear. The clonotype originates from an adult in good health. The source material was peripheral blood, sampled on day 0 of AZD1222 vaccination. CDR3 region: CASSEGRDRTYTEAFF. The DNA sequence is TGTGCCAGCAGTGAAGGAAGGGATCGAACGTACACTGAAGCTTTCTTT.